The sequence of this TCR beta chain was determined in a study of blood T cells in healthy people across ages. Healthy Russian Caucasian donors spanned ages about 6 to 90 years. On this clonotype: Its target is unknown.

For the second PCR, which ran for 7 to 11 cycles, a sample-barcoded 5' primer and a J-beta primer mix were used. MiXCR, applied by TCRdb to the 5' RACE reads, yields one record per CDR3 protein. Among 1.5 million to 1.8 million distinct CDR3 sequences listed, 42% were seen once. General study points: Bulk PBMC profiling left naive and antigen-experienced comparisons inconclusive. In long-lived donors, naive CD4+ cell counts and diversity exceeded those of aged donors. Roughly linearly, TCR beta diversity per million T cells fell as age increased.

The sample was blood. This TCR came from a young woman in good health.

CDR3 residues: CSALDSTGAQHF. In nucleotides, the CDR3 is TGCAGCGCCCTGGACAGCACAGGGGCCCAGCATTTT. The chain employs TRBV29-1 and TRBJ1-5, with 7 bases identical to TRBD1. This CDR3 has 12 amino acids. Germline V CDR1 and CDR2: SQVTM, ANQGSEA. V lost 7 bases and J lost 11; bases outside the gene matches: 11.